These 3 T cell receptor beta chains came from one sample sequenced in a study of T cells in Graves' hyperthyroidism and ophthalmopathy (dated by TCRdb to between 2019 and 2020). The method behind the library was multiplex PCR. These reads were obtained on an Illumina HiSeq 2000. The TCR beta CDR3 regions were amplified from RNA transcripts. The TCR CDR3 was subjected to a first round of RT-PCR using the HTBI primer set and the Qiagen OneStep RT-PCR kit. The public reads were quality trimmed at Q25 with fastp and then assembled into clones with MiXCR by TCRdb, keeping productive beta chains. Identical CDR3 protein sequences are pooled into one entry, listed with their most common genes and DNA. This sample comprises fewer than 450,000 distinct CDR3 sequences, 18% of them detected only once. Clones ranked in the top ten supply roughly two fifths of the sample. The sequenced sample was blood. The receptors derive from a man between 18 and 35 years old with Graves' ophthalmopathy.

The chain has TRBV7-9 and TRBJ2-1; 12 bases are shared with TRBD2. J was trimmed by 1 base and V by 4 bases; bases with no gene match: 5. This CDR3 comprises 17 residues. The germline V gene encodes CDR1 SEHNR and CDR2 FQNEAQ (reference sequence). In nucleotides, the CDR3 is TGTGCCAGCAGCTCCATGACTAGCGGGAGTTCCTACAATGAGCAGTTCTTC. Translating it yields CASSSMTSGSSYNEQFF.

Remarks on this clonotype: A read error is possible here, since a much larger clone lies one base away. Because it lacks the conserved phenylalanine or tryptophan at the end, this CDR3 is likely a read error. CDR3 protein: CASNPTGENTEAFL. CDR3 DNA sequence: TGTGCCAGCAACCCGACAGGGGAGAACACTGAAGCTTTCCTT. The J gene is TRBJ1-1, the V gene TRBV27; TRBD1 agrees at 8 bases. This CDR3 is built from 14 residues. After removal of 7 bases from V and 1 base from J, the junction contained 5 bases not matched to a gene. Germline V gene data show CDR1 as MNHEY and CDR2 as SMNVEV (reference sequence).

The chain recombines TRBV29-1 with TRBJ1-1; a possible D gene is TRBD1 (5 bases). The CDR3 runs to 14 residues. Germline V gene data show CDR1 as SQVTM and CDR2 as ANQGSEA. The V and J ends lost 6 bases and 1 base respectively, with 15 bases between them. The CDR3 region is CSVSGMSGNTEAFF. For the CDR3, the DNA is TGCAGCGTGTCAGGGATGTCAGGGAACACTGAAGCTTTCTTT.